This T cell receptor beta chain comes out of a study of shared clonotypes between healthy human individuals. At the level of the study: Per donor, CD8 memory used one plate, CD8 naive used two, CD4 memory used three and CD4 naive used three. The study's findings and limits: What rarefaction showed was incomplete sorted-subset sequencing despite large depth. Sharing across four donors was seen in 4% to 5% of naive CD4 clonotypes.

Profiled with immunoSEQ multiplex PCR; TCRdb holds only in-frame clones, not every one. The sample holds more than 1,200,000 clones; approximately 98.5% are singletons and the top ten take 0.3% to 0.45%. Worth noting for this clone: The antigen remains unidentified.

Per germline, CDR1 SQVTM and CDR2 ANQGSEA. The CDR3 has 12 amino acids. V shed 5 bases and J shed 4 bases, with 9 bases lying between them. The V and J genes are TRBV29-1 and TRBJ2-1, with D unclear. Material for sequencing was naive CD4+ T cells sorted from blood. Subset noted: CD45RA+ positively selected. This receptor was obtained from a man aged 25 to 45 in good health. The CDR3 loop is CSVQRAYNEQFF. CDR3 in DNA: TGCAGCGTTCAACGGGCATACAATGAGCAGTTCTTC.